The rows below give T cell receptor beta chains drawn from one sample of a study of molecular identifiers for immune sequencing clone quantification. MiXCR was run by TCRdb on the PCR reads, yielding one entry per CDR3 protein. Of some 590,000 distinct CDR3 sequences detected, less than 30% appear once; the ten largest clones hold around 0.78%. The sample comprised naive CD8+ T cells from blood, with Jurkat cell RNA spiked in. All receptors come from a human donor in good health. Some libraries in this study had Jurkat cell RNA spiked in. CDR3s include the opening cysteine and the closing phenylalanine or tryptophan. A D gene is named only where the DNA matches it firmly. Only part of the rows carry a size: once, few, many, or a class if the clone is expanded.

-	TRBV28	few	TRBJ2-3	CASSLGMSTDTQYF	TGTGCCAGCAGTTTAGGTATGAGCACAGATACGCAGTATTTT
-	TRBV4-3	many	TRBJ1-5	CASSQGISNQPQHF	TGCGCCAGCAGCCAAGGTATTAGCAATCAGCCCCAGCATTTT
TRBD1	TRBV30	-	TRBJ2-7	CALKDRDRTYEQYF	TGTGCCTTGAAAGACAGGGATCGAACCTACGAGCAGTACTTC
-	TRBV14	many	TRBJ2-1	CASSQGSNEQFF	TGTGCCAGCAGCCAAGGGTCCAATGAGCAGTTCTTC
-	TRBV12-3/TRBV12-4	-	TRBJ1-3	CASSLSPSQSPGNTIYF	TGTGCCAGCAGTTTATCCCCCTCCCAAAGTCCTGGAAACACCATATATTTT
TRBD1	TRBV14	-	TRBJ1-4	CASSHEGTGREKLFF	TGTGCCAGCAGCCATGAAGGGACAGGAAGGGAAAAACTGTTTTTT
TRBD1	TRBV27	many	TRBJ1-1	CASKRTGGLTEAFF	TGTGCCAGCAAACGGACAGGGGGCCTCACTGAAGCTTTCTTT
-	TRBV6-1	few	TRBJ2-2	CASSDPWAVTLNTGELFF	TGTGCCAGCAGTGACCCGTGGGCGGTCACTCTGAACACCGGGGAGCTGTTTTTT
-	TRBV27	many	TRBJ1-5	CASSFSGNQPQHF	TGTGCCAGCAGTTTTTCCGGGAATCAGCCCCAGCATTTT
-	TRBV11-2	-	TRBJ1-2	CASSLTGANYGYTF	TGTGCCAGCAGCTTAACGGGAGCTAACTATGGCTACACCTTC
-	TRBV29-1	many	TRBJ1-2	CSVDRGEGFGGYTF	TGCAGCGTTGACAGGGGCGAGGGGTTTGGTGGCTACACCTTC
-	TRBV2	many	TRBJ2-5	CASSDFMPGAVVETQYF	TGTGCCAGCAGTGATTTTATGCCAGGGGCGGTTGTAGAGACCCAGTACTTC
-	TRBV19	many	TRBJ2-7	CASTAPRGNF	TGTGCCAGTACCGCGCCTCGGGGTAACTTC
-	TRBV7-9	many	TRBJ2-7	CASSLGQGTYYEQYF	TGTGCCAGCAGCTTGGGGCAGGGGACCTACTACGAGCAGTACTTC
TRBD2	TRBV27	-	TRBJ2-7	CASSLLGEGSGGLEQYF	TGTGCCAGCAGTTTACTAGGTGAGGGTAGCGGGGGTCTCGAGCAGTACTTC
-	TRBV13	-	TRBJ1-2	CASGSDRFYGYTF	TGTGCCAGCGGCTCAGACAGATTCTATGGCTACACCTTC
-	TRBV21-1	-	TRBJ2-2	CASSIPRGERELFF	TGTGCCAGCAGCATACCCAGGGGAGAACGGGAGCTGTTTTTT
-	TRBV28	many	TRBJ2-5	CASSFIRGGETQYF	TGTGCCAGCAGTTTCATCAGGGGAGGGGAGACCCAGTACTTC
-	TRBV20-1	few	TRBJ2-7	CSARDPLQDSYEQYF	TGCAGTGCTAGAGACCCGCTCCAGGACTCCTACGAGCAGTACTTC
-	TRBV3-1	many	TRBJ2-7	CASSQVPRGVYEQYF	TGTGCCAGCAGCCAAGTGCCCAGGGGTGTCTACGAGCAGTACTTC
-	TRBV6-2/TRBV6-3	many	TRBJ1-1	CATVRRNDGTEAFF	TGTGCCACAGTACGCCGAAATGATGGCACTGAAGCTTTCTTT
TRBD1	TRBV7-9	few	TRBJ2-7	CASSHDRGQQYF	TGTGCCAGCAGCCACGACAGGGGGCAGCAGTACTTC
-	TRBV13	few	TRBJ2-1	CASSSLGDNYNEQFF	TGTGCCAGCAGCTCCCTAGGGGATAACTACAATGAGCAGTTCTTC
-	TRBV7-6	-	TRBJ1-1	CASTPTVSTEAFF	TGTGCCAGCACTCCCACGGTGTCCACTGAAGCTTTCTTT
-	TRBV18	many	TRBJ2-1	CASSPKGRGNEQFF	TGTGCCAGCTCACCAAAGGGTAGAGGCAATGAGCAGTTCTTC
-	TRBV4-3	-	TRBJ2-7	CARSQDVRGSSYEQYF	TGCGCCCGCAGCCAAGATGTGCGGGGAAGCTCCTACGAGCAGTACTTC